This entry is about one TCR beta chain. These data are taken from a study of blood T cells in healthy people across ages. Study-level information: Capture by template switching was about one barcoded beta molecule per two T cells.

CDR1 and CDR2 (germline): MGHRA, YSYEKL. The germline V and J ends were trimmed by 0 bases and 5 bases, with 8 bases remaining between them. The CDR3 sequence is 14 residues long. A second PCR of 7 to 11 cycles used a sample-barcoded 5' primer and a J-beta primer mix. MiXCR was run by TCRdb on the 5' RACE reads, yielding one entry per CDR3 protein. Of approximately 900,000 distinct CDR3 sequences detected, 25% to 30% appear once; the ten largest clones hold 10%. The total RNA that was extracted per sample amounted to at least 6 micrograms. These data were also filed under a second study, of T cells of mothers and their children.

The specimen sequenced was blood. The source of this sequence is a middle-aged woman in good health. The chain combines TRBV4-1 with TRBJ1-5, with D unresolved. CDR3 protein: CASSQEGGYQPQHF. The CDR3 coding sequence is TGCGCCAGCAGCCAAGAAGGAGGGTATCAGCCCCAGCATTTT.